The T cell receptor beta chain under discussion was sequenced for a study of CD8 T cells in Susac syndrome. As concerns this clonotype: The target antigen is unknown.

Random hexamers were used to reverse transcribe 0.5 to 1 ug of RNA. With immunoSEQ multiplex PCR, TCR beta CDR3 was amplified across 54 Vbeta and 13 Jbeta. From the immunoSEQ multiplex PCR reads, TCRdb called clonotypes with MiXCR, one entry per CDR3 protein. This repertoire shows 90,000 to 150,000 distinct CDR3 sequences, around nine tenths found once; its top ten account for 0.11% to 0.15%. The junction had 8 bases not matched to a gene; V was cut back by 4 bases and J by 5 bases. Germline V CDR1 and CDR2: SGHTA, FQGNSA. This CDR3 region has 15 residues. The T cells that were sequenced for TCR beta were CD8+ and CD4+ cells from blood. The healthy controls were matched to patients by age and sex. Study-wide points: It was acknowledged by the study that relatively few individuals were included in its TCR sequencing and HLA analysis.

This sequence was found in a human donor in good health. The rearrangement uses TRBV7-2 and TRBJ2-5; 9 bases align to TRBD1. Sequencing was performed on CD4+ T cells from PBMCs. The chain's CDR3 is CASSSRDRVRETQYF. The CDR3 DNA is TGTGCCAGCAGCTCCCGGGACAGGGTACGGGAGACCCAGTACTTC.